This TCR beta chain was captured in a study of blood T cell repertoires in COVID-19. Clones were sequenced by immunoSEQ multiplex PCR, and TCRdb holds only the in-frame ones, with some missing. The sample shows about 270,000 clones, approximately 77% of them seen only once. Germline loops: CDR1 SNHLY, CDR2 FYNNEI. V dropped 6 bases and J dropped 5 bases, with 14 bases sitting between them. The CDR3 runs 14 residues. Sequenced sample: peripheral blood. V gene TRBV2 combines with J gene TRBJ1-5; D remains unclear. The receptor comes from a woman aged 18-30 years with acute or convalescent COVID-19. This chain's CDR3 is CASRAQDGDQPQHF. The CDR3 DNA follows: TGTGCCAGCAGGGCTCAAGACGGGGATCAGCCCCAGCATTTT.